This T cell receptor (beta chain) derives from a study of T cell repertoires in cytomegalovirus infection. Across the whole study: Newly reported HLA-C-restricted and thoroughly characterized HLA-B-restricted CMV epitopes were employed. Public TCR beta signatures indicated both CMV infection and matching HLA type. Study-wide points: HLA-C-restricted CMV-specific TCR beta clonotypes were dominant in the ex vivo response.

Per germline, CDR1 LNHDA and CDR2 SQIVND (reference sequence). The CDR3 is 14 residues long. V was clipped by 4 bases and J by 4 bases; unmatched bases: 6. For this clonotype: What it binds is not known.

TCRdb analysed the reads with MiXCR anew, one entry per CDR3 protein. The sample holds some 270,000 distinct CDR3 sequences, approximately 22% seen once. This clonotype was sampled from a human donor in good health (CMV status not recorded). Some clones in this sample may be carry-over from other donors' samples. The chain couples TRBV19 to TRBJ1-2, with TRBD1 identical over 7 bases. The sequencing used cultured PBMCs, collected from culture after CMV antigen stimulation. The CDR3 sequence is CASSTRQGGYGYTF. DNA for the CDR3: TGTGCCAGTAGTACCCGACAGGGAGGCTATGGCTACACCTTC.